This TCR beta chain was observed in a study of response to subunit inactivated influenza vaccine. TCRdb independently ran MiXCR on the RT-PCR reads; one entry per CDR3 protein. The sample holds 750,000 to 850,000 distinct CDR3 sequences; approximately 17% are singletons and the top ten take 11%. This CDR3 is 14 amino acids long. Germline CDR1 reads SGHTA; CDR2 reads FQGNSA. Trimming took 7 bases from V and 2 from J, leaving 15 bases between them. The clonotype was recovered from a man aged 50-59 years who received an inactivated influenza vaccine. The chain employs TRBV7-2 and TRBJ2-7; D not certain. The sequences come from PBMCs from blood, collected approximately 5 days after vaccination. CDR3 DNA: TGTGCCAGCACCCCGGACCGCTACACCTACGAGCAGTACTTC. Its protein product is CASTPDRYTYEQYF.